The 25 T cell receptor beta chains below all came from one sample that was sequenced in a study of blood T cell repertoires in COVID-19. The repertoire was sequenced with immunoSEQ multiplex PCR; TCRdb's copy has only in-frame clones and lacks some. The sample lists about 300,000 clones; around 92% were seen once. The sample consisted of PBMCs or T cells enriched from blood (not recorded which). These receptor sequences come from a woman between 50 and 59 years old who had been exposed to COVID-19.

The chain employs TRBV2 and TRBJ1-2; 8 bases match TRBD1. Germline V gene sequence: CDR1 SNHLY, CDR2 FYNNEI. V shed 4 bases and J 3 bases; nucleotides not matched to a gene: 4. The CDR3 covers 14 residues. CDR3 amino acids: CASSAEQGDYGYTF. The CDR3 DNA sequence: TGTGCCAGCAGTGCCGAACAGGGGGACTATGGCTACACCTTC. Supplemented by reference TRBV2 and TRBJ1-2, the full variable domain reads EPEVTQTPSHQVTQMGQEVILRCVPISNHLYFYWYRQILGQKVEFLVSFYNNEISEKSEIFDDQFSVERPDGSNFTLKIRSTKLEDSAMYFCASSAEQGDYGYTFGSGTRLTVV.

This clone was seen just once. The chain joins TRBV6-1 to TRBJ2-3, with D hard to call. The CDR3 spans 13 residues. Germline V gene data show CDR1 as MNHNS and CDR2 as SASEGT. Trimming removed 2 bases from V and 1 base from J, with 4 bases in between. The CDR3 sequence is CASSEQGTDTQYF. CDR3 nucleotides: TGTGCCAGCAGTGAACAGGGCACAGATACGCAGTATTTT.

Only one count was recorded for this clone. The V call is TRBV27, the J call TRBJ1-1, with D perhaps matching TRBD1 (6 bases). The CDR3 totals 13 residues. From germline, CDR1 is MNHEY and CDR2 SMNVEV (reference sequence). The ends were cut back, 4 bases at V and 5 bases at J, with 11 bases in the middle. As DNA, the CDR3 is TGTGCCAGCAGTTACAGGGTGGGTACTGAAGCTTTCTTT. Its protein is CASSYRVGTEAFF.

The V call is TRBV2, the J call TRBJ1-5; TRBD1 might be the D (5 bases). This CDR3 region has 16 residues. V dropped 1 base and J dropped 11 bases, with 21 bases sitting between them. Per the germline V gene, CDR1 is SNHLY and CDR2 is FYNNEI. CDR3 nucleotides: TGTGCCAGCAGTGAAGTTCCCGGGACTGCCGTCGGGGCCCAGCATTTT. This sequence encodes CASSEVPGTAVGAQHF.

This clone has only a few counts. The gene calls are TRBV18 and TRBJ1-2; D is possibly TRBD1 (5 bases). The CDR3 has 14 amino acids. CDR1 KGHSH and CDR2 LQKENI come from the germline V gene. V lost 3 bases and J 8 bases, leaving 16 bases between the germline ends. The CDR3, as DNA: TGTGCCAGCTCACCGCTTACAGGAGAAGTGGGCTACACCTTC. Amino acids: CASSPLTGEVGYTF.

This clone appeared a single time. The chain combines TRBV20-1 with TRBJ2-3; TRBD2 aligns across 9 bases. The CDR3 totals 14 residues. Per germline, CDR1 DFQATT and CDR2 SNEGSKA (reference sequence). V lost 3 bases, J lost 3 bases, and 4 bases stayed unmatched. The CDR3 bases are TGCAGTGCTAGTAGCGGGGGTATGACAGATACGCAGTATTTT. The encoded protein is CSASSGGMTDTQYF.

The chain is built from TRBV27 and TRBJ2-5, with 9 bases lining up with TRBD1. The CDR3 consists of 16 residues. The ends lost 4 bases at V and 0 bases at J; junction bases unmatched: 6. From germline, CDR1 is MNHEY and CDR2 SMNVEV (reference sequence). CDR3: CASSSRDRDYQETQYF. In nucleotides, the CDR3 is TGTGCCAGCAGTTCCCGGGACAGGGATTACCAAGAGACCCAGTACTTC.

The chain carries TRBV4-1 and TRBJ2-1; 9 bases align to TRBD2. Germline assignment: CDR1 MGHRA and CDR2 YSYEKL. V dropped 6 bases and J dropped 3; count of bases not matched to a gene: 3. This CDR3 contains 14 residues. The CDR3 loop reads CASRELAGYNEQFF. In DNA, the CDR3 is TGCGCCAGCAGAGAACTAGCGGGCTACAATGAGCAGTTCTTC.

This clone showed up just a few times. This chain links TRBV28 with TRBJ1-5; D possibly corresponds to TRBD1 (5 bases). Germline V gives CDR1 MDHEN, CDR2 SYDVKM. The CDR3 is made up of 12 amino acids. The V gene lost 3 bases and the J gene lost 8 bases, with 8 bases spanning the gap. The CDR3 loop reads CASSFGGKPQHF. The CDR3 DNA follows: TGTGCCAGCAGTTTTGGGGGGAAGCCCCAGCATTTT. Variable domain in full (rest from reference TRBV28 and TRBJ1-5): DVKVTQSSRYLVKRTGEKVFLECVQDMDHENMFWYRQDPGLGLRLIYFSYDVKMKEKGDIPEGYSVSREKKERFSLILESASTNQTSMYLCASSFGGKPQHFGDGTRLSIL.

This chain links TRBV2 with TRBJ2-6, with 10 positions matching TRBD1. Germline V gene data show CDR1 as SNHLY and CDR2 as FYNNEI. V shed 4 bases, J shed 1 base, and the junction held 4 bases outside the gene matches. The CDR3 extends over 17 amino acids. The CDR3 is CASSGGTGVSGANVLTF. CDR3 nucleotides: TGTGCCAGCAGTGGCGGGACAGGGGTGTCTGGGGCCAACGTCCTGACTTTC.

The chain is built from TRBV28 and TRBJ1-1; D is perhaps TRBD1 (5 bases). The CDR3 runs 14 residues. Germline V lookup: CDR1 MDHEN, CDR2 SYDVKM. The V end lost 2 bases, the J end lost 1 base, and 8 bases lay between the germline ends. In DNA form, the CDR3 reads TGTGCCAGCAGTTTACCCGACAGGAACACTGAAGCTTTCTTT. It is translated as CASSLPDRNTEAFF.

The genes are TRBV24-1 and TRBJ2-5, with TRBD2 matching 9 bases. Trimming took 3 bases from V and 2 from J; bases not matched to a gene: 6. Germline CDR1 and CDR2: KGHDR and SFDVKD. The CDR3 loop spans 16 amino acids. CDR3 in amino acids: CATSDPGLAGQETQYF. The CDR3 coding sequence is TGTGCCACCAGTGATCCGGGGCTAGCGGGACAAGAGACCCAGTACTTC.

The chain joins TRBV11-1 to TRBJ2-7; D ambiguous. There are 12 residues in the CDR3. In germline, CDR1 is SGHAT, CDR2 FQDESV (reference sequence). V lost 5 bases to trimming and J lost 6 bases, with 11 bases between them. DNA of the CDR3: TGTGCCAGCAGCCCCAGGCCCCTCGAGCAGTACTTC. Its translation is CASSPRPLEQYF.

The chain links TRBV2 to TRBJ1-1; D call uncertain. Trimming removed 5 bases at V and 6 bases at J, with 13 bases between. Germline V gene sequence: CDR1 SNHLY, CDR2 FYNNEI. The CDR3 extends over 13 amino acids. CDR3 nucleotide sequence: TGTGCCAGCAGTACGACACTGGATTCTGAAGCTTTCTTT. This translates into CASSTTLDSEAFF.

The chain couples TRBV5-6 to TRBJ1-2; 11 bases match TRBD1. Germline V gene lookup returns CDR1 SGHDT and CDR2 YYEEEE. The V segment lost 7 bases and the J segment 3 bases; nucleotides outside the gene matches: 5. The CDR3 length is 14 residues. CDR3 nucleotides: TGTGCCAGCCGTGGACAGGGGGCCTACTATGGCTACACCTTC. Residues: CASRGQGAYYGYTF. The whole variable domain, remainder taken from reference TRBV5-6 and TRBJ1-2, is DAGVTQSPTHLIKTRGQQVTLRCSPKSGHDTVSWYQQALGQGPQFIFQYYEEEERQRGNFPDRFSGHQFPNYSSELNVNALLLGDSALYLCASRGQGAYYGYTFGSGTRLTVV.

Only a few counts were recorded for this clone. This chain uses TRBV5-1 with TRBJ2-1, with 11 positions matching TRBD2. Losses at the gene ends were 2 bases for V and 10 bases for J; bases not matched to a gene: 8. Germline assignment: CDR1 SGHRS and CDR2 YFSETQ. The CDR3 extends over 15 amino acids. The CDR3 spells CASSLFSGGAREQFF. CDR3 nucleotide sequence: TGCGCCAGCAGCTTATTTAGCGGGGGGGCGCGGGAGCAGTTCTTC.

The chain joins TRBV6-4 to TRBJ1-1, with 9 bases identical to TRBD1. This CDR3 is built from 14 residues. The V segment lost 5 bases and the J segment 1 base; nucleotides outside the gene matches: 2. Germline V gene sequence: CDR1 MRHNA, CDR2 SNTAGT. CDR3 region: CASSRDRANTEAFF. The CDR3 bases are TGTGCCAGCAGTCGGGACAGGGCGAACACTGAAGCTTTCTTT.

A few counts support this clone. CDR3 in amino acids: CASSLVRESPLHF. The CDR3 DNA sequence: TGTGCCAGCAGCTTAGTGCGGGAGTCACCCCTCCACTTT. This rearrangement joins TRBV7-9 to TRBJ1-6; D not certain. CDR1 is SEHNR, CDR2 FQNEAQ, per germline (reference sequence). This CDR3 region has 13 residues. Trimming stripped 1 base from V and 10 bases from J, with 8 bases between.

The chain is built from TRBV12-3 or TRBV12-4 and TRBJ1-6; TRBD1 aligns across 9 bases. The V and J ends lost 6 bases and 10 bases, in that order; junction bases with no gene match: 4. This CDR3 is 13 amino acids long. The CDR3 loop is CASSRDRDSPLHF. The CDR3 bases are TGTGCCAGCAGCCGGGACAGGGACTCACCCCTCCACTTT.

The chain employs TRBV7-9 and TRBJ1-4; 9 nucleotides agree with TRBD1. This CDR3 is 15 amino acids long. The germline V gene has CDR1 SEHNR and CDR2 FQNEAQ (reference sequence). V dropped 5 bases and J dropped 5; count of bases not matched to a gene: 6. The CDR3 reads CASSLVGTGNEKLFF. As DNA, the CDR3 is TGTGCCAGCAGCCTAGTTGGGACAGGGAATGAAAAACTGTTTTTT.

V usage is TRBV5-6 and J usage is TRBJ2-7, with TRBD1 identical over 10 bases. CDR1 is SGHDT and CDR2 is YYEEEE in the germline V gene. Trimming at V came to 4 bases and at J to 5 bases, leaving 9 bases not matched to a gene. CDR3 size: 15 residues. The CDR3 loop is CASSTGTGEIHEQYF. In DNA form, the CDR3 reads TGTGCCAGCAGCACAGGGACAGGGGAAATCCACGAGCAGTACTTC.

The chain carries TRBV6-1 and TRBJ2-6, with TRBD2 identical over 8 bases. Germline trimming cut 4 bases from V and 0 bases from J; bases unmatched to any gene: 14. Germline V gene lookup returns CDR1 MNHNS and CDR2 SASEGT. The CDR3 loop spans 20 amino acids. The CDR3 coding sequence is TGTGCCAGCAGTGGCCGACTCGGGGGGGCCCCTCTCTCTGGGGCCAACGTCCTGACTTTC. This sequence encodes CASSGRLGGAPLSGANVLTF.

This rearrangement joins TRBV2 to TRBJ2-3, with TRBD1 identical over 8 bases. Germline assignment: CDR1 SNHLY and CDR2 FYNNEI. CDR3 length: 16 residues. The J segment lost 5 bases and the V segment lost 1 base, leaving 8 bases of the junction unmatched. The CDR3 region is CASSEGPGQDKDTQYF. CDR3 DNA: TGTGCCAGCAGTGAAGGCCCGGGACAGGATAAAGATACGCAGTATTTT.

The rearrangement joins TRBV13 to TRBJ2-2; weak D call: TRBD2 (5 bases). From germline, CDR1 is PRHDT and CDR2 FYEKMQ (reference sequence). The CDR3 consists of 17 residues. Trimming took off 5 bases at V and 7 bases at J, with 23 bases between the two ends. The CDR3 coding sequence is TGTGCCAGCAGCCCTCCCGGGTTGGCTAGCCCGGGCGGGGAGCTGTTTTTT. Translating gives CASSPPGLASPGGELFF. Filled out from reference TRBV13 and TRBJ2-2, the complete variable domain reads AAGVIQSPRHLIKEKRETATLKCYPIPRHDTVYWYQQGPGQDPQFLISFYEKMQSDKGSIPDRFSAQQFSDYHSELNMSSLELGDSALYFCASSPPGLASPGGELFFGEGSRLTVL.

This chain joins TRBV27 and TRBJ2-7; TRBD2 is a possible D gene (6 bases). Trimming took off 0 bases at V and 0 bases at J, with 12 bases between the two ends. The CDR3 contains 16 residues. Germline CDR1 reads MNHEY; CDR2 reads SMNVEV (reference sequence). CDR3: CASSLSGGTYSYEQYF. CDR3 DNA: TGTGCCAGCAGTTTATCAGGAGGGACGTACTCCTACGAGCAGTACTTC.